This T cell receptor (beta chain) was identified during a study of blood T cell repertoires in COVID-19. For the study at large: Sites in the United States, Italy and Spain provided acute and convalescent COVID-19 samples. From T cells, B-cell-depleted T cells, or PBMCs came the material, which was cDNA or gDNA.

In the authors' workflow: Amplification from reference gene primers served as the basis for estimated nucleated cell counts. TCRdb's table, derived via immunoSEQ multiplex PCR, lists solely in-frame clones and lacks some. That table supplies the V and J calls and clone size; D and trimming were determined from the DNA. The repertoire includes some 220,000 clones, about 82% of them detected once, and more than 6% sits in the top ten. The CDR3 extends over 15 amino acids. Germline V gene lookup returns CDR1 SNHLY and CDR2 FYNNEI. Trimming pared 0 bases from V and 3 bases from J, leaving 12 bases between.

The J gene is TRBJ2-7, the V gene TRBV2; tentative D call: TRBD2 (6 bases). This TCR was sampled from an older woman with active or convalescent COVID-19. Specimen: peripheral blood. This CDR3 is CASSEATGDVYEQYF. The CDR3 nucleotides are TGTGCCAGCAGTGAAGCGACGGGAGACGTCTACGAGCAGTACTTC.